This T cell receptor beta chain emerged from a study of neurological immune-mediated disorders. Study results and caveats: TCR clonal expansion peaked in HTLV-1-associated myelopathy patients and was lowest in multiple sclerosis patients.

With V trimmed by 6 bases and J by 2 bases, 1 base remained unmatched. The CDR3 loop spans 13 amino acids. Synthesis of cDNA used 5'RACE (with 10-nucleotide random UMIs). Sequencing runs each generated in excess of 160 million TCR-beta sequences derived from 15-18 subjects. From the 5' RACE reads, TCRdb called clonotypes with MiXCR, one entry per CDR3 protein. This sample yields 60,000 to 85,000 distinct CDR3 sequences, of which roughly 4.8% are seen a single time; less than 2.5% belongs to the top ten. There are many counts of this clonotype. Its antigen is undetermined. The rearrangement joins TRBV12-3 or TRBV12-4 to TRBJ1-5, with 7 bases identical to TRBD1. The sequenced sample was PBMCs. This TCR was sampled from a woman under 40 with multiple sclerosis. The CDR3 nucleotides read TGTGCCAGCAGCGACAGGGGCAATCAGCCCCAGCATTTT. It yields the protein CASSDRGNQPQHF.